The 26 T cell receptor beta chains given below trace back to one sample, sequenced in a study of T-cell reconstitution after alpha-beta-depleted transplantation in children. This sample's TCRbeta library carried unique molecular identifier barcodes. MiXCR, run by TCRdb on the PCR reads, gives a single entry per CDR3 protein. In the table there are 450,000 to 700,000 distinct CDR3 sequences, 27% of which are singletons. This specimen consisted of PBMCs, obtained before TCRalphabeta/CD19-depleted stem cell transplant. The source is a boy under three years old with Wiskott-Aldrich syndrome, due to receive a stem cell transplant.

The CDR3 loop reads CASGLGQSDNTEAFF. DNA of the CDR3: TGTGCTAGTGGTTTGGGACAGTCGGATAACACTGAAGCTTTCTTT. The V and J genes are TRBV12-5 and TRBJ1-1; maybe TRBD1 (5 bases). V was shortened by 1 base and J by 2 bases, with 11 bases between the two germline ends. CDR1 is LGHNT and CDR2 is FRNRAP in the germline V gene. The CDR3 sequence is 15 residues long.

Only a few counts were recorded for this clonotype. The gene calls are TRBV27 and TRBJ1-1; D is possibly TRBD1 (6 bases). Looked up from germline, CDR1 is MNHEY and CDR2 is SMNVEV (reference sequence). There are 13 residues in the CDR3. V gave up 6 bases and J gave up 6 bases, with 14 bases separating them. The CDR3 spells CASSLRGGAEAFF. The CDR3 nucleotides read TGTGCCAGCAGCCTGAGGGGGGGCGCTGAAGCTTTCTTT.

This clonotype was observed a few times. The rearrangement joins TRBV7-2 to TRBJ2-3; no definite D call. Germline CDR1 SGHTA, CDR2 FQGNSA. V was shortened by 3 bases and J by 0 bases, with 4 bases between the two germline ends. CDR3 size: 13 residues. The CDR3 loop reads CASSFASTDTQYF. In nucleotides, the CDR3 is TGTGCCAGCAGCTTCGCCAGCACAGATACGCAGTATTTT. Full variable domain (rest looked up from reference TRBV7-2 and TRBJ2-3): GAGVSQSPSNKVTEKGKDVELRCDPISGHTALYWYRQSLGQGLEFLIYFQGNSAPDKSGLPSDRFSAERTGGSVSTLTIQRTQQEDSAVYLCASSFASTDTQYFGPGTRLTVL.

This clonotype appeared a few times. This chain links TRBV5-1 with TRBJ2-7; 11 bases line up with TRBD1. V shed 0 bases, J shed 5 bases, and the junction held 7 bases outside the gene matches. The CDR3 is made up of 16 amino acids. CDR1 and CDR2 (germline): SGHRS, YFSETQ. The CDR3 DNA reads TGCGCCAGCAGCTTGGACGGGGGACAGGGGGGCGACGAGCAGTACTTC. Its translation is CASSLDGGQGGDEQYF.

The chain links TRBV5-1 to TRBJ2-7, with TRBD2 matching over 7 bases. Germline values: CDR1 SGHRS, CDR2 YFSETQ. The CDR3 consists of 16 residues. V lost 3 bases, J lost 1 base, and 10 bases stayed unmatched. This CDR3 is CASSSTLGGSSYEQYF. The CDR3 DNA is TGCGCCAGCAGCTCCACTCTCGGGGGGAGTTCCTACGAGCAGTACTTC.

This clonotype rates as medium-sized. The chain combines TRBV11-2 with TRBJ2-7; 7 bases align to TRBD2. Germline V gives CDR1 SGHAT, CDR2 FQNNGV. The CDR3 has 15 amino acids. V trimming: 3 bases; J trimming: 5 bases; junction bases outside the gene matches: 10. The CDR3 sequence: CASSFVGGSSHEQYF. For the CDR3, the DNA is TGTGCCAGCAGCTTTGTTGGCGGGAGTAGCCACGAGCAGTACTTC.

This clonotype came up a few times. The chain has TRBV6-2 or TRBV6-3 and TRBJ1-5; D perhaps matches TRBD1 (5 bases). CDR1 and CDR2 from the germline V gene are MNHEY and SVGEGT. This CDR3 spans 15 amino acids. Between the trimmed V and J ends, which lost 6 bases and 4 bases, there was a span of 16 bases. For the CDR3, the DNA is TGTGCCAGCAGGTTCAGGGTGACGGAAAATCAGCCCCAGCATTTT. Encoded protein: CASRFRVTENQPQHF.

In this sample, this clonotype turned up a few times. This chain connects TRBV4-2 to TRBJ2-4, with 8 bases fitting TRBD2. This CDR3 is built from 18 residues. Germline V gene sequence: CDR1 LGHNA, CDR2 YNFKEQ. Germline trimming cut 0 bases from V and 0 bases from J; bases unmatched to any gene: 7. CDR3 residues: CASSQEGTGGLAKNIQYF. The CDR3 nucleotides read TGTGCCAGCAGCCAAGAGGGCACGGGAGGGCTAGCCAAAAACATTCAGTACTTC.

A few counts support this clonotype. The chain is built from TRBV27 and TRBJ2-3; 7 nucleotides agree with TRBD1. Germline CDR1 and CDR2: MNHEY and SMNVEV (reference sequence). Trimming took 5 bases from V and 3 from J; bases not matched to a gene: 8. This CDR3 is 15 amino acids long. This CDR3 reads CASSAQGRRTDTQYF. The DNA for the CDR3 is TGTGCCAGCAGTGCACAGGGGCGGAGGACAGATACGCAGTATTTT.

The chain uses TRBV12-3 or TRBV12-4 and TRBJ1-2, with D unclear. This CDR3 comprises 15 residues. V lost 5 bases, J lost 8 bases, and 21 bases lay in between. The CDR3 sequence is CASSPGPGAKRGYTF. CDR3 DNA sequence: TGTGCCAGCAGTCCCGGGCCGGGAGCTAAGAGAGGCTACACCTTC.

The rearrangement uses TRBV7-9 and TRBJ2-1, with D perhaps matching TRBD1 (5 bases). Germline CDR1 is SEHNR and CDR2 is FQNEAQ (reference sequence). Between the trimmed V and J ends, which lost 0 bases and 3 bases, there was a span of 12 bases. The CDR3 consists of 16 residues. In DNA form, the CDR3 reads TGTGCCAGCAGCTTAGCCAAGGGGCTTGACTACAATGAGCAGTTCTTC. Protein product: CASSLAKGLDYNEQFF.

Only a few counts were recorded for this clonotype. The chain links TRBV29-1 to TRBJ2-1; D gene ambiguous. The CDR3 loop spans 14 amino acids. Germline V CDR1 and CDR2: SQVTM, ANQGSEA. V was shortened by 7 bases and J by 0 bases, with 13 bases between the two germline ends. The CDR3 sequence: CSAELRGSYNEQFF. The CDR3 bases are TGCAGCGCGGAGCTGCGCGGCTCCTACAATGAGCAGTTCTTC.

This clonotype has only a few counts. V and J are TRBV29-1 and TRBJ2-5; no clear D. V lost 7 bases to trimming and J lost 5 bases, with 8 bases between them. The CDR3 totals 10 residues. Germline V gene lookup returns CDR1 SQVTM and CDR2 ANQGSEA. The CDR3 reads CSAGFETQYF. The CDR3 DNA follows: TGCAGCGCTGGTTTCGAGACCCAGTACTTC.

This clonotype was seen many times. This chain links TRBV2 with TRBJ2-1; 7 bases are shared with TRBD2. CDR3 length: 15 amino acids. CDR1 is SNHLY and CDR2 is FYNNEI in the germline V gene. Germline trimming cut 3 bases from V and 1 base from J; bases unmatched to any gene: 3. CDR3 residues: CASSESSGSYNEQFF. CDR3 DNA sequence: TGTGCCAGCAGTGAGTCTAGCGGATCCTACAATGAGCAGTTCTTC.

This clonotype has only a few counts. The gene calls are TRBV6-1 and TRBJ2-3; the match to TRBD2 covers 12 bases. Per germline, CDR1 MNHNS and CDR2 SASEGT. The CDR3 loop spans 16 amino acids. The J segment lost 3 bases and the V segment lost 6 bases, leaving 7 bases of the junction unmatched. The CDR3 protein is CASRPLAGGATDTQYF. As DNA, the CDR3 is TGTGCCAGCAGACCCCTAGCGGGGGGGGCGACAGATACGCAGTATTTT.

The chain's CDR3 is CASRSAGRNEQFF. The CDR3 nucleotides are TGTGCCAGCAGATCAGCGGGAAGGAATGAGCAGTTCTTC. The chain has TRBV11-1 and TRBJ2-1; 7 bases line up with TRBD2. This CDR3 has 13 residues. Germline trimming cut 6 bases from V and 7 bases from J; bases unmatched to any gene: 6. The V gene's germline CDR1 is SGHAT and CDR2 FQDESV (reference sequence).

The V gene is TRBV6-6, the J gene TRBJ2-5; D ambiguous. CDR3 length equals 12 residues. Germline values: CDR1 MNHNY, CDR2 SVGAGI (reference sequence). The V end was cut by 7 bases, the J end by 1 base, with 7 bases between. This CDR3 is CASNRFQETQYF. The CDR3 nucleotides read TGTGCCAGCAACCGATTCCAAGAGACCCAGTACTTC.

This clonotype turned up a few times. The gene calls are TRBV29-1 and TRBJ2-5; D unclear. Trimming removed 5 bases from V and 5 bases from J, with 15 bases in between. The CDR3 loop spans 13 amino acids. The V gene's germline CDR1 is SQVTM and CDR2 ANQGSEA. CDR3 sequence reads: CSVSSSSGETQYF. As DNA, the CDR3 is TGCAGCGTTAGTAGCTCATCTGGGGAGACCCAGTACTTC.

This clonotype was seen a few times. The chain combines TRBV5-1 with TRBJ2-5, with D perhaps TRBD1 (5 bases). Deletions cut 4 bases from V and 7 bases from J, with 17 bases between. Germline CDR1 is SGHRS and CDR2 is YFSETQ. This CDR3 has 14 amino acids. As DNA, the CDR3 is TGCGCCAGCAGCCCTGATGGCCAGGGTGGGACCCAGTACTTC. This codes for CASSPDGQGGTQYF.

This clonotype was counted only a few times. The chain has TRBV7-2 and TRBJ1-5; D not resolved. V was shortened by 1 base and J by 15 bases, with 19 bases between the two germline ends. From germline, CDR1 is SGHTA and CDR2 FQGNSA. The CDR3 is made up of 14 amino acids. CDR3 DNA sequence: TGTGCCAGCAGCTTAGTAGGTTTAAGGGCGGATGCGCATTTT. Amino acids: CASSLVGLRADAHF.

This clonotype has only a few counts. V usage is TRBV10-2 and J usage is TRBJ2-7, with 8 bases matching TRBD2. The V gene's germline CDR1 is WSHSY and CDR2 SAAADI. V lost 5 bases and J lost 3; bases outside the gene matches: 6. The CDR3 loop spans 14 amino acids. The CDR3 is CASSRTSGDYEQYF. The CDR3 bases are TGCGCCAGCAGTCGAACTAGCGGAGACTACGAGCAGTACTTC.

The chain links TRBV19 to TRBJ1-5, with D tentatively TRBD1 (5 bases). Trimming cost V 2 bases and J 9 bases, with 14 bases left between them. CDR3 size: 14 residues. Germline V gene sequence: CDR1 LNHDA, CDR2 SQIVND (reference sequence). This CDR3 is CASSIKGIHLPQHF. In DNA form, the CDR3 reads TGTGCCAGTAGTATAAAGGGGATTCATCTGCCCCAGCATTTT.

This clonotype was found a few times. The genes are TRBV6-2 or TRBV6-3 and TRBJ2-1; 9 bases agree with TRBD2. V lost 2 bases, J lost 3 bases, and 5 bases stayed unmatched. Germline V gene data show CDR1 as MNHEY and CDR2 as SVGEGT. The CDR3 consists of 16 residues. This CDR3 reads CASSYRAGGIYNEQFF. CDR3 nucleotides: TGTGCCAGCAGTTACCGCGCGGGAGGGATCTACAATGAGCAGTTCTTC.

This clonotype was recorded a few times. The rearrangement uses TRBV12-3 or TRBV12-4 and TRBJ1-3; the match to TRBD1 covers 8 bases. CDR3 length: 13 residues. V was pared by 6 bases and J by 2 bases, with 0 bases of the junction left unmatched. CDR3 coding DNA: TGTGCCAGCAGGACAGGGGCTGGAAACACCATATATTTT. It is translated as CASRTGAGNTIYF.

This clonotype was seen a handful of times. The rearrangement joins TRBV15 to TRBJ2-5; no definite D call. The CDR3 covers 13 residues. Germline V gives CDR1 LNHNV, CDR2 YYDKDF (reference sequence). The V and J ends lost 2 bases and 2 bases respectively, with 6 bases between them. The CDR3 bases are TGTGCCACCAGCAGATCCTTACAAGAGACCCAGTACTTC. Its translation is CATSRSLQETQYF.

This clonotype was counted between two and nine times. The CDR3 loop reads CASKIGIAGFGADTQYF. The CDR3 DNA reads TGTGCCAGTAAAATCGGGATAGCGGGATTTGGGGCAGATACGCAGTATTTT. The rearrangement joins TRBV7-8 to TRBJ2-3, with 8 nucleotides matching TRBD2. The CDR3 is 17 residues long. The J segment lost 4 bases and the V segment lost 9 bases, leaving 18 bases of the junction unmatched. Germline V gene sequence: CDR1 SGHVS, CDR2 FQNEAQ.